The next 21 T cell receptor beta chains were all read from a single sample in a study of cytotoxic CD8 clonotypes in ibrutinib-treated CLL. Sequenced by immunoSEQ multiplex PCR; TCRdb stores in-frame clones only, minus some. The repertoire holds approximately 150,000 clones, about 88% seen once, with around 3% in the top ten. The material sequenced was PBMCs, taken at disease progression, from a patient treated with ibrutinib. These receptors were taken from a human donor with chronic lymphocytic leukemia.

The V gene is TRBV14, the J gene TRBJ1-2; D not resolved. Germline values: CDR1 SGHDN, CDR2 FVKESK. The V end lost 0 bases, the J end lost 2 bases, and 7 bases lay between the germline ends. The CDR3 extends over 14 amino acids. The CDR3 DNA reads TGTGCCAGCAGCCAAGAGTTGGGGAACTATGGCTACACCTTC. This translates into CASSQELGNYGYTF.

The gene calls are TRBV7-3 and TRBJ2-1; D gene unclear. CDR3 length: 16 residues. The germline V and J ends were trimmed by 2 bases and 8 bases, with 19 bases remaining between them. Germline values: CDR1 SGHTA, CDR2 FQGTGA. The CDR3 loop reads CASSLWPATPLDEQFF. CDR3 bases: TGTGCCAGCAGCTTATGGCCCGCGACTCCCTTGGATGAGCAGTTCTTC.

The DNA of the CDR3 is TGTGCCAGCAGTAGGGTGACGGGAGGGCCCCACGAGCAGTACTTC. Translated, it gives CASSRVTGGPHEQYF. The J gene is TRBJ2-7, the V gene TRBV28; 8 nucleotides agree with TRBD2. V shed 5 bases and J 5 bases; nucleotides not matched to a gene: 11. The CDR3 is 15 residues long. Germline V gives CDR1 MDHEN, CDR2 SYDVKM.

V usage is TRBV29-1 and J usage is TRBJ2-7; possible D gene TRBD1, 6 bases. The CDR3 loop spans 12 amino acids. V was pared by 5 bases and J by 3 bases, with 11 bases between. Germline CDR1 SQVTM, CDR2 ANQGSEA. CDR3: CSVRTVYYEQYF. The CDR3 DNA reads TGCAGCGTTCGGACAGTTTACTACGAGCAGTACTTC.

This clone was detected once. This chain connects TRBV5-1 to TRBJ2-7; D might be TRBD1 (6 bases). The germline V and J ends were trimmed by 0 bases and 2 bases, with 12 bases remaining between them. The CDR3 is made up of 15 amino acids. Germline CDR1 reads SGHRS; CDR2 reads YFSETQ. The CDR3 spells CASSLGWGQPYEQYF. The CDR3 region has the DNA TGCGCCAGCAGCTTGGGTTGGGGGCAACCCTACGAGCAGTACTTC.

The chain recombines TRBV19 with TRBJ1-5, with unresolved D. This CDR3 region has 17 residues. Germline V CDR1 and CDR2: LNHDA, SQIVND (reference sequence). V dropped 7 bases and J dropped 5 bases, with 24 bases sitting between them. Written as DNA, the CDR3 is TGTGCCAGTATGGATGGACCGGTAACAAGGGCATATCAGCCCCAGCATTTT. Protein sequence: CASMDGPVTRAYQPQHF.

In the case of this clone: One end of the junction fails to match germline, which may point to a read error. V gene TRBV6-5 combines with J gene TRBJ2-7, with 7 nucleotides matching TRBD2. This CDR3 is 12 amino acids long. Germline V gene lookup returns CDR1 MNHEY and CDR2 SVGAGI. CDR3 nucleotides: TGTGCCAGCAGCGTCTCCGGGACTATTTCTTCATGG. Its translation is CASSVSGTISSW.

The chain is built from TRBV5-1 and TRBJ1-2; 9 bases line up with TRBD1. CDR1 SGHRS and CDR2 YFSETQ come from the germline V gene. Trimming at V came to 3 bases and at J to 1 base, leaving 7 bases not matched to a gene. There are 16 residues in the CDR3. In DNA form, the CDR3 reads TGCGCCAGCAGCTCTCAAGGACAGGGGTATAACTATGGCTACACCTTC. Residues: CASSSQGQGYNYGYTF.

The chain has TRBV10-3 and TRBJ2-5; D gene unclear. The CDR3 sequence is 11 residues long. The germline gives CDR1 ENHRY, CDR2 SYGVKD. V gave up 5 bases and J gave up 0 bases, with 1 base separating them. CDR3 in amino acids: CAISNQETQYF. As DNA, the CDR3 is TGTGCCATCAGTAACCAAGAGACCCAGTACTTC.

This clone was seen once. The V gene is TRBV28, the J gene TRBJ2-7; possible D gene TRBD1, 6 bases. CDR1 is MDHEN, CDR2 SYDVKM, per germline. The V gene lost 2 bases and the J gene lost 3 bases, with 14 bases spanning the gap. The CDR3 sequence is 15 residues long. The DNA of the CDR3 is TGTGCCAGCAGTTTACCGTGGGACACATACTACGAGCAGTACTTC. Translating it yields CASSLPWDTYYEQYF. Together with reference TRBV28 and TRBJ2-7, the CDR3 gives the full variable domain: DVKVTQSSRYLVKRTGEKVFLECVQDMDHENMFWYRQDPGLGLRLIYFSYDVKMKEKGDIPEGYSVSREKKERFSLILESASTNQTSMYLCASSLPWDTYYEQYFGPGTRLTVT.

The chain joins TRBV10-1 to TRBJ2-7; D possibly matches TRBD1 or TRBD2 (5 bases each). Germline CDR1 is WNHNN and CDR2 is SYGVQD (reference sequence). V lost 0 bases to trimming and J lost 7 bases, with 16 bases between them. The CDR3 is 15 residues long. This chain's CDR3 is CASSESGRASPEQYF. CDR3 nucleotides: TGCGCCAGCAGTGAGTCGGGACGGGCGAGCCCAGAGCAGTACTTC.

This clone has a handful of counts. The V call is TRBV7-6, the J call TRBJ2-2; no clear D gene. The germline V and J ends were trimmed by 5 bases and 0 bases, with 7 bases remaining between them. CDR1 is SGHVS and CDR2 is FNYEAQ in the germline V gene. CDR3 length: 14 amino acids. The CDR3, as DNA: TGTGCCAGCAGCACCTACACGAACACCGGGGAGCTGTTTTTT. Protein product: CASSTYTNTGELFF.

This clone appeared a few times. V and J are TRBV7-8 and TRBJ2-1; TRBD2 aligns across 13 bases. This CDR3 is built from 21 residues. Germline CDR1 reads SGHVS; CDR2 reads FQNEAQ. With 3 bases clipped from V and 5 bases from J, the junction kept 19 bases outside the gene matches. CDR3 nucleotides: TGTGCCAGCAGCTTCCGAATGAAGACCTCCAGACTAGCGGGGGGAAACAATGAGCAGTTCTTC. Protein sequence: CASSFRMKTSRLAGGNNEQFF.

The genes are TRBV5-1 and TRBJ2-3, with 8 bases aligning to TRBD2. V trimming: 4 bases; J trimming: 3 bases; junction bases outside the gene matches: 4. Germline V CDR1 and CDR2: SGHRS, YFSETQ. The CDR3 extends over 14 amino acids. CDR3: CASSGSGGTDTQYF. CDR3 in DNA: TGCGCCAGCAGCGGGTCGGGAGGGACAGATACGCAGTATTTT.

The gene calls are TRBV5-6 and TRBJ1-2, with D uncertain. The CDR3 sequence is 12 residues long. The germline CDR1 and CDR2 sequences are SGHDT and YYEEEE. Trimming shortened V by 7 bases and J by 8 bases, and 15 bases separated the two germline ends. For the CDR3, the DNA is TGTGCCAGCCGAACGTCGGGTCGCGGCTACACCTTC. This gives the protein CASRTSGRGYTF.

The CDR3 loop is CASSQGTSGTGELFF. Written as DNA, the CDR3 is TGCGCCAGCAGCCAGGGGACTAGCGGGACCGGGGAGCTGTTTTTT. This rearrangement joins TRBV4-1 to TRBJ2-2; 12 positions agree with TRBD2. V lost 3 bases and J lost 5; bases outside the gene matches: 1. The CDR3 runs 15 residues. Looked up from germline, CDR1 is MGHRA and CDR2 is YSYEKL.

This chain links TRBV7-8 with TRBJ1-4; the match to TRBD1 covers 7 bases. The CDR3 consists of 15 residues. Germline V CDR1 and CDR2: SGHVS, FQNEAQ. The V and J ends lost 2 bases and 8 bases, in that order; junction bases with no gene match: 8. The CDR3 reads CASSLRTGPGEKLFF. CDR3 nucleotide sequence: TGTGCCAGCAGCTTAAGGACAGGCCCGGGGGAAAAACTGTTTTTT.

The table lists this clone with a few counts. The chain uses TRBV7-3 and TRBJ2-1; a possible D gene is TRBD2 (5 bases). The CDR3 has 14 amino acids. The germline CDR1 and CDR2 sequences are SGHTA and FQGTGA. V was shortened by 1 base and J by 8 bases, with 12 bases between the two germline ends. The CDR3 DNA reads TGTGCCAGCAGCTTAAGAGTTGGGAGAGATGAGCAGTTCTTC. Translated, it gives CASSLRVGRDEQFF. The full variable domain, with the rest looked up from reference TRBV7-3 and TRBJ2-1, is GAGVSQTPSNKVTEKGKYVELRCDPISGHTALYWYRQSLGQGPEFLIYFQGTGAADDSGLPNDRFFAVRPEGSVSTLKIQRTERGDSAVYLCASSLRVGRDEQFFGPGTRLTVL.

The V call is TRBV15, the J call TRBJ2-2; a possible D gene is TRBD1 (5 bases). V was pared by 5 bases and J by 5 bases, with 9 bases between. The CDR3 runs 13 residues. CDR1 is LNHNV and CDR2 is YYDKDF in the germline V gene (reference sequence). DNA for the CDR3: TGTGCCACCAGCCCCTCAGGGACCGGGGAGCTGTTTTTT. Amino acids: CATSPSGTGELFF.

The chain is built from TRBV7-3 and TRBJ2-1, with D maybe TRBD2 (5 bases). The CDR3 covers 16 residues. Germline loops: CDR1 SGHTA, CDR2 FQGTGA. V was clipped by 3 bases and J by 3 bases, with 15 bases between them. CDR3 protein: CASSLQHQSGYNEQFF. In DNA form, the CDR3 reads TGTGCCAGCAGCTTGCAGCACCAAAGCGGCTACAATGAGCAGTTCTTC.

The CDR3 here is CASSLGPSTDTQYF. CDR3 sequence (DNA): TGTGCCAGCAGCTTAGGTCCTAGCACAGATACGCAGTATTTT. This sequence joins TRBV11-3 and TRBJ2-3, with D uncertain. Trimming pared 1 base from V and 0 bases from J, leaving 5 bases between. This CDR3 region has 14 residues. Germline lookup yields CDR1 SGHNT and CDR2 YENEEA.